The source of this T cell receptor (beta chain) is a study of blood T cell repertoires in COVID-19. Background on the study: PBMCs, B-cell-depleted T cells, or T cells provided the cDNA or gDNA that made up the material.

Profiled with immunoSEQ multiplex PCR; TCRdb holds only in-frame clones, not every one. The sample holds some 64,000 clones, nearly 90% seen once. Trimming cost V 7 bases and J 3 bases, with 18 bases left between them. This CDR3 has 15 amino acids. Per the germline V gene, CDR1 is LNHDA and CDR2 is SQIVND (reference sequence). The sequencing input was peripheral blood. The origin of this receptor is a man between 50 and 59 years old with active COVID-19. The chain is built from TRBV19 and TRBJ1-1; D is ambiguous. The CDR3: CASTIRAREDTEAFF. The DNA of the CDR3 is TGTGCCAGTACCATCCGGGCAAGGGAGGACACTGAAGCTTTCTTT.